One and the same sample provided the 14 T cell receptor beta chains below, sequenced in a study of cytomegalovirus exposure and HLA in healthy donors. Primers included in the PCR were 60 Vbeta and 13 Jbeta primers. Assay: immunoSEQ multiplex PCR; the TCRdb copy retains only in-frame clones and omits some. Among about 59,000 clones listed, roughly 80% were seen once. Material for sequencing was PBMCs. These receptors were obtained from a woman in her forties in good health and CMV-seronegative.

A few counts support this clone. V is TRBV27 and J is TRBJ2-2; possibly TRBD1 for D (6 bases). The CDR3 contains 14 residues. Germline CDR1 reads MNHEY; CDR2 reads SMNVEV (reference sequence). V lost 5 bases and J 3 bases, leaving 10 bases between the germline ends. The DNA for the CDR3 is TGTGCCAGCAGTGCCAACAGGGACACCGGGGAGCTGTTTTTT. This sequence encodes CASSANRDTGELFF.

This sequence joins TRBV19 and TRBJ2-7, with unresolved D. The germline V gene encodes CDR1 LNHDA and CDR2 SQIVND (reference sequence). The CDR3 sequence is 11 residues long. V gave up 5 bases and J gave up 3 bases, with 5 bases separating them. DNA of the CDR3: TGTGCCAGTAGTTCCCTCTACGAGCAGTACTTC. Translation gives CASSSLYEQYF.

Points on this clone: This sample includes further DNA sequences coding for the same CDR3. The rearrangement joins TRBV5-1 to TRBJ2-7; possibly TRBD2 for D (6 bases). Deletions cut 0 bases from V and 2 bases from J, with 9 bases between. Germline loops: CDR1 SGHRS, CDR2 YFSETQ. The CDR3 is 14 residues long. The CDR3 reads CASSLEGLPYEQYF. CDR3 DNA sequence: TGCGCCAGCAGCTTGGAAGGACTACCCTACGAGCAGTACTTC.

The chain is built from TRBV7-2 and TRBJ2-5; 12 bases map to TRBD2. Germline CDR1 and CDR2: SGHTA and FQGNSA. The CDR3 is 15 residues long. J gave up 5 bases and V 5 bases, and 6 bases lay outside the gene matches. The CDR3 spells CASSITSGRQETQYF. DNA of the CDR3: TGTGCCAGCAGCATTACTAGCGGGAGGCAGGAGACCCAGTACTTC.

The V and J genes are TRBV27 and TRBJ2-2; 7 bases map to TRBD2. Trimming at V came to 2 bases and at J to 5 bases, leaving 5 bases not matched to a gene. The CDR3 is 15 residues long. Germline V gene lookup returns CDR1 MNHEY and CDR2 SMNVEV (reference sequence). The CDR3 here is CASSLRGVATGELFF. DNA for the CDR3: TGTGCCAGCAGTTTACGGGGGGTAGCGACCGGGGAGCTGTTTTTT.

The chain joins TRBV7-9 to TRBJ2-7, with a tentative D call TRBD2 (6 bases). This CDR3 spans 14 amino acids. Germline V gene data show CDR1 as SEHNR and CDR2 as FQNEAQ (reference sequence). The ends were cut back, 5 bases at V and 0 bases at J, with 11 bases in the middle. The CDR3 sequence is CASSPPGGSYEQYF. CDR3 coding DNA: TGTGCCAGCAGCCCCCCCGGGGGCTCCTACGAGCAGTACTTC.

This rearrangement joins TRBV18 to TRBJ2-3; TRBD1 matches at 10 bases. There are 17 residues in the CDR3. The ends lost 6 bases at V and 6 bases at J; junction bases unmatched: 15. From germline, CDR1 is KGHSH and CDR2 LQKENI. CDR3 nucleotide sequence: TGTGCCAGCTCCCGGGGACAGGGGCGAGGAACCTCCGATACGCAGTATTTT. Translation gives CASSRGQGRGTSDTQYF.

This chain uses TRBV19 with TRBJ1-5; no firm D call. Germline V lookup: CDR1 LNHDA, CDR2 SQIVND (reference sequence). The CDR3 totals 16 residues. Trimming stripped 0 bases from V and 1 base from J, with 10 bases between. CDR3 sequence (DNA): TGTGCCAGTAGTATAGAGGAGGGAGTCAGCAATCAGCCCCAGCATTTT. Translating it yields CASSIEEGVSNQPQHF.

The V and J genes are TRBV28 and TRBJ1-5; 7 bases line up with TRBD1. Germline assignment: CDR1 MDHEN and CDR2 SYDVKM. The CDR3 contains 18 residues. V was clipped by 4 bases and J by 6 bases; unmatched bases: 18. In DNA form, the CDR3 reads TGTGCCAGCAGTTCCCCTGGGTCCAGGGGGGTCATAGGTCAGCCCCAGCATTTT. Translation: CASSSPGSRGVIGQPQHF.

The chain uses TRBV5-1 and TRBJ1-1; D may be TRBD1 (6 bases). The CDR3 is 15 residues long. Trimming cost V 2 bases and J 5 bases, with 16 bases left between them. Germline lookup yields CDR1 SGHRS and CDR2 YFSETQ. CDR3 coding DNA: TGCGCCAGCAGCTTCACGGACAGAGTTGGGACTGAAGCTTTCTTT. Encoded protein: CASSFTDRVGTEAFF.

The CDR3, as DNA: TGTGCCAGCAGTTCCCTGACAGAGCGGGATGGCTACACCTTC. Its protein is CASSSLTERDGYTF. The V call is TRBV25-1, the J call TRBJ1-2; TRBD1 might be the D (5 bases). Germline V gene lookup returns CDR1 MGHDK and CDR2 SYGVNS. CDR3 length equals 14 residues. V was clipped by 5 bases and J by 6 bases, with 16 bases between them.

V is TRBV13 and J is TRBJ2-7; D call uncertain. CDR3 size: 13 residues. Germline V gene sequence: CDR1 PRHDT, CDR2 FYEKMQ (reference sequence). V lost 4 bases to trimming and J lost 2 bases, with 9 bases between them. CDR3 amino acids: CASSWRVAYEQYF. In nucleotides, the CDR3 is TGTGCCAGCAGCTGGAGAGTAGCCTACGAGCAGTACTTC.

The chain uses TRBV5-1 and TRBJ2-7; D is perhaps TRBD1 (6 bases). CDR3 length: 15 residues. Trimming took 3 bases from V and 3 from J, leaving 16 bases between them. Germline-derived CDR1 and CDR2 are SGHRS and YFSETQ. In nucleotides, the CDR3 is TGCGCCAGCAGCTCCCAAACGGGACACTACTACGAGCAGTACTTC. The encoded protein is CASSSQTGHYYEQYF.

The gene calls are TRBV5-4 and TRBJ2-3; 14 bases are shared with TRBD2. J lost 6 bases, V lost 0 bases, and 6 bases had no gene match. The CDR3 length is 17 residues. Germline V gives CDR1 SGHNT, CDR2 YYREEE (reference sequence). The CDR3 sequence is CASSLGGLAGVGDTQYF. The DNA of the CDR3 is TGTGCCAGCAGCTTGGGGGGACTAGCGGGAGTAGGGGATACGCAGTATTTT.